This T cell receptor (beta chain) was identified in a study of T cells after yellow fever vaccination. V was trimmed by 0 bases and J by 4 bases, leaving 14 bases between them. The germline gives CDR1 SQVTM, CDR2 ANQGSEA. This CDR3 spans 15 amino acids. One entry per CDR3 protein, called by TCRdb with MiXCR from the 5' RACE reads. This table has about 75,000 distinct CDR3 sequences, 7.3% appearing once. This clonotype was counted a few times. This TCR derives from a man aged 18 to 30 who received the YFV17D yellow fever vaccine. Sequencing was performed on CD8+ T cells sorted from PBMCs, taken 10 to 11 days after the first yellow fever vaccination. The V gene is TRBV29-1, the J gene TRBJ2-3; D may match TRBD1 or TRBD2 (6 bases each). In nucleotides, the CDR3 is TGCAGCGTTGAAGAGGGGGGCAGGGCGGCAGATACGCAGTATTTT. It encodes CSVEEGGRAADTQYF.